Following are 6 T cell receptor beta chains from one sample sequenced in a study of identical twins. TCRdb itself ran the 5' RACE reads through MiXCR, one entry per CDR3 protein. The sample lists about 810,000 distinct CDR3 sequences, roughly 12% seen once, with under 2% in the top ten. The sample also formed part of further work on yellow fever vaccine responses in identical twins.

Specimen: PBMCs. These receptors were obtained from a woman aged 18 to 35 in good health.

This clonotype was seen many times. This chain connects TRBV29-1 to TRBJ2-1; TRBD2 aligns across 9 bases. The CDR3 totals 15 residues. The germline gives CDR1 SQVTM, CDR2 ANQGSEA. V shed 4 bases and J 2 bases; nucleotides not matched to a gene: 6. CDR3 DNA sequence: TGCAGCGTTGTTTCGGCTAGCGGGACCTACAATGAGCAGTTCTTC. Residues: CSVVSASGTYNEQFF.

A remark on this clonotype: The DNA is left out, because the CDR3 cannot be placed on it with certainty; the CDR3 is given as TCRdb lists it. The chain is built from TRBV5-5 and TRBJ1-2; the D call TRBD1 from the table was never checked on the DNA. Germline values: CDR1 SGHKS, CDR2 YYEKEE (reference sequence). The CDR3 is 13 residues long, ends included. CDR3 residues: CASSLVAAGINTF.

The chain is built from TRBV7-3 and TRBJ2-1, with 10 bases lining up with TRBD2. CDR1 SGHTA and CDR2 FQGTGA come from the germline V gene. CDR3 length equals 17 residues. The V segment lost 4 bases and the J segment 3 bases; nucleotides outside the gene matches: 9. CDR3 bases: TGTGCCAGCAGCTCTAACCCCTGGACTAGCGGCTACAATGAGCAGTTCTTC. Protein sequence: CASSSNPWTSGYNEQFF.

V usage is TRBV2 and J usage is TRBJ2-3; 11 bases are shared with TRBD2. The CDR3 runs 14 residues. Germline V gene data show CDR1 as SNHLY and CDR2 as FYNNEI. Losses at the gene ends were 8 bases for V and 6 bases for J; bases not matched to a gene: 7. CDR3 residues: CASPVAGGGDTQYF. The CDR3 DNA is TGTGCCAGCCCCGTAGCGGGAGGGGGCGATACGCAGTATTTT.

The sample holds a few counts of this clonotype. The V gene is TRBV24-1, the J gene TRBJ2-1; 7 bases map to TRBD1. CDR3 size: 16 residues. V was pared by 0 bases and J by 6 bases, with 7 bases of the junction left unmatched. From germline, CDR1 is KGHDR and CDR2 SFDVKD. This CDR3 is CATSDLGGQNPNEQFF. The DNA of the CDR3 is TGTGCCACCAGTGATTTGGGGGGACAGAATCCCAATGAGCAGTTCTTC.

V gene TRBV2 combines with J gene TRBJ1-2, with TRBD1 matching 7 bases. V was clipped by 7 bases and J by 4 bases; unmatched bases: 6. CDR3 length: 13 residues. The germline gives CDR1 SNHLY, CDR2 FYNNEI. The CDR3 coding sequence is TGTGCCAGCACCGGGACAGTCGGCTATGGCTACACCTTC. This codes for CASTGTVGYGYTF.